A single sample is the source of the 10 T cell receptor beta chains below, sequenced in a study of shared clonotypes between healthy human individuals. The protocol was immunoSEQ multiplex PCR, while the TCRdb copy is restricted to in-frame clones and leaves out a portion. The sample includes 2,500,000 or so clones, about nine tenths of them seen just once. Sample: naive CD4+ T cells from PBMCs. The subset is: CD45RA+ positively selected. The receptors shown here come from a man aged 18 to 30 in good health. Some clones in this sample may be carry-over from other donors' samples.

The V and J genes are TRBV6-5 and TRBJ1-2; D ambiguous. This CDR3 has 12 amino acids. V was shortened by 2 bases and J by 6 bases, with 7 bases between the two germline ends. Germline loops: CDR1 MNHEY, CDR2 SVGAGI. The CDR3 sequence is CASSYGKNGYTF. CDR3 nucleotide sequence: TGTGCCAGCAGTTACGGCAAAAATGGCTACACCTTC.

This clone was observed a few times. V and J are TRBV15 and TRBJ1-1; 7 bases map to TRBD1. V was pared by 1 base and J by 8 bases, with 7 bases of the junction left unmatched. CDR3 length: 14 amino acids. Germline lookup yields CDR1 LNHNV and CDR2 YYDKDF (reference sequence). The CDR3 is CATSRGGTAVEAFF. Here the CDR3 DNA reads TGTGCCACCAGCAGAGGGGGGACAGCCGTGGAAGCTTTCTTT.

The chain employs TRBV29-1 and TRBJ2-1; 7 nucleotides align to TRBD1. J lost 7 bases, V lost 5 bases, and 8 bases had no gene match. Germline values: CDR1 SQVTM, CDR2 ANQGSEA. CDR3 length: 13 residues. The CDR3 protein is CSVQRGLGNEQFF. The CDR3 coding sequence is TGCAGCGTTCAAAGGGGGCTGGGGAATGAGCAGTTCTTC.

The rearrangement joins TRBV9 to TRBJ2-5, with D hard to call. Per the germline V gene, CDR1 is SGDLS and CDR2 is YYNGEE. The CDR3 is 14 amino acids. Trimming took off 0 bases at V and 0 bases at J, with 6 bases between the two ends. The CDR3 loop reads CASSVVVDQETQYF. CDR3 sequence (DNA): TGTGCCAGCAGCGTAGTTGTCGACCAAGAGACCCAGTACTTC.

This chain uses TRBV15 with TRBJ1-1, with D hard to call. The germline gives CDR1 LNHNV, CDR2 YYDKDF (reference sequence). The CDR3 length is 15 residues. With 0 bases removed from V and 11 bases from J, the gap between germline ends came to 19 bases. The CDR3 DNA follows: TGTGCCACCAGCAGAGATGTCATGGCGGGGAAGACTGCTTTCTTT. Encoded protein: CATSRDVMAGKTAFF.

In the case of this clone: Within the sample, other DNA sequences also encode this same CDR3. V gene TRBV9 combines with J gene TRBJ2-5; D is ambiguous. CDR3 length: 14 amino acids. V lost 0 bases, J lost 4 bases, and 10 bases lay in between. The germline V gene has CDR1 SGDLS and CDR2 YYNGEE. Written as DNA, the CDR3 is TGTGCCAGCAGCGTAGGGCGGTCGGGAGAGACCCAGTACTTC. Encoded protein: CASSVGRSGETQYF.

The rearrangement joins TRBV7-9 to TRBJ1-1, with 9 bases lining up with TRBD1. CDR1 and CDR2 from the germline V gene are SEHNR and FQNEAQ (reference sequence). V was clipped by 5 bases and J by 1 base; unmatched bases: 5. CDR3 length: 15 residues. The DNA for the CDR3 is TGTGCCAGCAGCGTCGGGGACAGGGAGAACACTGAAGCTTTCTTT. It yields the protein CASSVGDRENTEAFF. Looking up the rest from reference TRBV7-9 and TRBJ1-1 gives the full variable domain: DTGVSQNPRHKITKRGQNVTFRCDPISEHNRLYWYRQTLGQGPEFLTYFQNEAQLEKSRLLSDRFSAERPKGSFSTLEIQRTEQGDSAMYLCASSVGDRENTEAFFGQGTRLTVV.

This chain joins TRBV6-5 and TRBJ2-5, with 8 bases identical to TRBD2. This CDR3 spans 16 amino acids. The J segment lost 5 bases and the V segment lost 0 bases, leaving 8 bases of the junction unmatched. The germline V gene encodes CDR1 MNHEY and CDR2 SVGAGI. The CDR3: CASSYSGLVIRETQYF. The CDR3 DNA sequence: TGTGCCAGCAGTTACTCGGGACTAGTAATCCGTGAGACCCAGTACTTC.

This clone was seen only once. The rearrangement uses TRBV6-5 and TRBJ2-1; D gene unclear. Trimming stripped 6 bases from V and 8 bases from J, with 11 bases between. The germline V gene encodes CDR1 MNHEY and CDR2 SVGAGI. The CDR3 extends over 12 amino acids. The CDR3 loop reads CASSDIWDEQFF. CDR3 bases: TGTGCCAGCAGCGATATCTGGGATGAGCAGTTCTTC.

Regarding this clone: This specimen includes other DNA sequences encoding the same CDR3. V usage is TRBV28 and J usage is TRBJ2-5; 11 bases are shared with TRBD2. The V and J ends lost 2 bases and 2 bases, in that order; junction bases with no gene match: 4. CDR1 is MDHEN, CDR2 SYDVKM, per germline. CDR3 length: 16 residues. CDR3 in DNA: TGTGCCAGCAGTTTAGGACTAGCGGGCGTACAAGAGACCCAGTACTTC. Translating gives CASSLGLAGVQETQYF.